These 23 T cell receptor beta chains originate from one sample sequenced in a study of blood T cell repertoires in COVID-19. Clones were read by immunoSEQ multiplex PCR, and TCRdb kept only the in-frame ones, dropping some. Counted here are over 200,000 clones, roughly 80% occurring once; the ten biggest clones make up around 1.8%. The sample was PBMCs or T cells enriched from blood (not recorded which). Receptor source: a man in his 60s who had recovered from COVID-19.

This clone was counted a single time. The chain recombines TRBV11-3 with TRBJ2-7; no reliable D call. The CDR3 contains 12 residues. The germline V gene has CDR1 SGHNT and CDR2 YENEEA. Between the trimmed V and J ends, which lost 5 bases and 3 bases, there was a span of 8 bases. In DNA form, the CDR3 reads TGTGCCAGCAGCCCCCAAATCTACGAGCAGTACTTC. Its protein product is CASSPQIYEQYF. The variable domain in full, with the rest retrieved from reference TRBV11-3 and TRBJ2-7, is EAGVVQSPRYKIIEKKQPVAFWCNPISGHNTLYWYLQNLGQGPELLIRYENEEAVDDSQLPKDRFSAERLKGVDSTLKIQPAELGDSAVYLCASSPQIYEQYFGPGTRLTVT.

The CDR3 region is CASSATGETQYF. For the CDR3, the DNA is TGCGCCAGCAGTGCGACCGGGGAGACCCAGTACTTC. The rearrangement joins TRBV10-1 to TRBJ2-5, with unresolved D. Trimming pared 4 bases from V and 5 bases from J, leaving 8 bases between. Germline assignment: CDR1 WNHNN and CDR2 SYGVQD (reference sequence). The CDR3 consists of 12 residues.

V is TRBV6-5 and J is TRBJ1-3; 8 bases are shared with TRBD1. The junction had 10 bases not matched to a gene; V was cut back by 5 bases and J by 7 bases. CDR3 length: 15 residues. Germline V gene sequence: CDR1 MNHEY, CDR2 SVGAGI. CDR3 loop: CASSILYGQGNTIYF. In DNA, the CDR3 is TGTGCCAGCAGTATATTATACGGACAGGGCAACACCATATATTTT.

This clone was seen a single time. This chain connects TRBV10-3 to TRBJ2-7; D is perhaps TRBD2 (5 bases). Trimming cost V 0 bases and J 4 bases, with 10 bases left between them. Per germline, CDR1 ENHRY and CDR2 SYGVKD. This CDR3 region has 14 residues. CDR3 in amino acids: CAISESGGPYEQYF. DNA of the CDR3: TGTGCCATCAGTGAGTCAGGAGGCCCATACGAGCAGTACTTC.

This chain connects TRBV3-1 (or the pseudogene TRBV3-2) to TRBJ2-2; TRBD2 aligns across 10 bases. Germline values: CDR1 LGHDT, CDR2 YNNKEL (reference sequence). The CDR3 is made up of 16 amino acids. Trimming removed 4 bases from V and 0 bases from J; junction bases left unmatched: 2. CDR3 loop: CASSLAGGSNTGELFF. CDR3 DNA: TGTGCCAGCAGCCTAGCGGGAGGATCGAACACCGGGGAGCTGTTTTTT.

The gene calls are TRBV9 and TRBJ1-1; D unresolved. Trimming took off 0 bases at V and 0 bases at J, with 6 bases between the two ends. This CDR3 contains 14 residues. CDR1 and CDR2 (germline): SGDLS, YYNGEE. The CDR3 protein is CASSVDQMNTEAFF. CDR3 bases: TGTGCCAGCAGCGTAGACCAGATGAACACTGAAGCTTTCTTT.

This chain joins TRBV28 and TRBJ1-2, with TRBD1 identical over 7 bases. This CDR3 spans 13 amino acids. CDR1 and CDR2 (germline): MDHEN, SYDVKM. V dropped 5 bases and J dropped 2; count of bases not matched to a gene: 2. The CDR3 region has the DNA TGTGCCAGCAGTCCACAGGGGAACTATGGCTACACCTTC. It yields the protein CASSPQGNYGYTF.

The CDR3 DNA reads as TGTGCCAGCAGCTTGCCTCGACAGGGTACTGAAGCTTTCTTT. It yields the protein CASSLPRQGTEAFF. The rearrangement links TRBV5-6 to TRBJ1-1, with 7 positions matching TRBD1. Trimming cost V 1 base and J 5 bases; bases outside gene matches: 5. The germline V gene encodes CDR1 SGHDT and CDR2 YYEEEE. The CDR3 has 14 residues.

The CDR3 reads CASSLRFAGRTDTQYF. CDR3 bases: TGTGCCAGCAGCTTAAGGTTCGCAGGGCGCACAGATACGCAGTATTTT. The chain is built from TRBV11-2 and TRBJ2-3; the D gene is possibly TRBD1 (5 bases). Trimming took off 2 bases at V and 1 base at J, with 13 bases between the two ends. The germline gives CDR1 SGHAT, CDR2 FQNNGV. The CDR3 runs to 16 residues.

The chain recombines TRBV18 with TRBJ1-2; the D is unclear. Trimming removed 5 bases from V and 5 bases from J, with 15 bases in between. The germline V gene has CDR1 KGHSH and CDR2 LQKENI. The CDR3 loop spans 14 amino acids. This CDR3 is CASSSVGSRYGYTF. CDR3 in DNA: TGTGCCAGCTCATCTGTCGGGAGCAGGTATGGCTACACCTTC.

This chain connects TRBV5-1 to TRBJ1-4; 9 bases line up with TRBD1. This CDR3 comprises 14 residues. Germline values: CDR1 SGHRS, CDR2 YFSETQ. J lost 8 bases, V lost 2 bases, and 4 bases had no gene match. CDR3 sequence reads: CASSLQGAMEKLFF. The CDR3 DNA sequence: TGCGCCAGCAGCTTACAGGGGGCGATGGAAAAACTGTTTTTT. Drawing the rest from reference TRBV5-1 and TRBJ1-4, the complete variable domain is KAGVTQTPRYLIKTRGQQVTLSCSPISGHRSVSWYQQTPGQGLQFLFEYFSETQRNKGNFPGRFSGRQFSNSRSEMNVSTLELGDSALYLCASSLQGAMEKLFFGSGTQLSVL.

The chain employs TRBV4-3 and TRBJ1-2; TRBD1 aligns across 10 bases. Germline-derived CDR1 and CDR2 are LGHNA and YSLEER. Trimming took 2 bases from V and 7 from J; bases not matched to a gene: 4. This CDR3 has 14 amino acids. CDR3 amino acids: CASSQPGQGLGYTF. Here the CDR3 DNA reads TGCGCCAGCAGCCAACCGGGACAGGGGCTTGGCTACACCTTC.

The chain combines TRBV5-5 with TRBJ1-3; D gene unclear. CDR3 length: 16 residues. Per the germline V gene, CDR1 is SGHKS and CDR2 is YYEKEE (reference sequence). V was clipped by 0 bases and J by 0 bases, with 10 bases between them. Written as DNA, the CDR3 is TGTGCCAGCAGCTTGGATCCCGTACTCTCTGGAAACACCATATATTTT. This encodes CASSLDPVLSGNTIYF.

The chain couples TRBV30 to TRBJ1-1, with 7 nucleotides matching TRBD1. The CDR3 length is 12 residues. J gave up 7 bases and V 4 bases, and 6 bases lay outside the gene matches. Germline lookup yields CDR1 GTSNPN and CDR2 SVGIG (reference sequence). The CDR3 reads CAWTNRDSEAFF. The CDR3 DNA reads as TGTGCCTGGACTAACCGGGACAGTGAAGCTTTCTTT.

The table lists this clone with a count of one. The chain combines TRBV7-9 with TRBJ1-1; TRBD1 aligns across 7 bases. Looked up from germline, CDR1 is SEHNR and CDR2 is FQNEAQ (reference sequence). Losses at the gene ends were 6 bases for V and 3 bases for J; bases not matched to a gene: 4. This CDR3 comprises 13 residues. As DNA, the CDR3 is TGTGCCAGCAGAGGGGGCAGGGACACTGAAGCTTTCTTT. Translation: CASRGGRDTEAFF.

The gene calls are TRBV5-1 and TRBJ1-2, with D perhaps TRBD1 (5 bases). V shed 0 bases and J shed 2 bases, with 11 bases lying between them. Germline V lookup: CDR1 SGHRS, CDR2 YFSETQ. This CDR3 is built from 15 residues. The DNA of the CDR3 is TGCGCCAGCAGCTTGGAGGGGCAAGCAAACTATGGCTACACCTTC. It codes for CASSLEGQANYGYTF.

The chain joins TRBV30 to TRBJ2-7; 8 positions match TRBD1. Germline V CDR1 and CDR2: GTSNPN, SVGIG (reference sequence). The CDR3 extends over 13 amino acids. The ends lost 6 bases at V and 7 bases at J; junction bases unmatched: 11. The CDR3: CACDNTGGWEQYF. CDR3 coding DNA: TGTGCCTGCGACAACACAGGGGGTTGGGAGCAGTACTTC.

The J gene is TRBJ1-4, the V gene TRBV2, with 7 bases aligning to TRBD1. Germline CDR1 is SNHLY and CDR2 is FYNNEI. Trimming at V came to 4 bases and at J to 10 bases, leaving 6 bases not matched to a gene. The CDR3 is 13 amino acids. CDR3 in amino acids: CASSGQGDGKLFF. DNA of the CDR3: TGTGCCAGCAGTGGACAGGGTGATGGAAAACTGTTTTTT.

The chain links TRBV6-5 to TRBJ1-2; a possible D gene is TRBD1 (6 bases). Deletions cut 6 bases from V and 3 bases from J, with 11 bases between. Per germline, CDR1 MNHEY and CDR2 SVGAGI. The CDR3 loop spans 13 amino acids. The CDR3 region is CASRDTGYYGYTF. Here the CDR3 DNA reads TGTGCCAGCAGGGATACAGGGTACTATGGCTACACCTTC.

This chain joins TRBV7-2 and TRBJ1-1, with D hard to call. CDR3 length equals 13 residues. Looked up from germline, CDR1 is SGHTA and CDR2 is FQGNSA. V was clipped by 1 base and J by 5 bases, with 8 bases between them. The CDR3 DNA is TGTGCCAGCAGCTTAGTTCCGGAGACTGAAGCTTTCTTT. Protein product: CASSLVPETEAFF.

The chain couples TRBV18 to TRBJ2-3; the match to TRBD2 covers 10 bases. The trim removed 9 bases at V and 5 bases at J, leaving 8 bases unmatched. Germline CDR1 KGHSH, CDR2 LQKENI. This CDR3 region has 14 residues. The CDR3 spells CARNSGGSKDTQYF. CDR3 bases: TGTGCCAGGAATAGCGGGGGGTCAAAAGATACGCAGTATTTT.

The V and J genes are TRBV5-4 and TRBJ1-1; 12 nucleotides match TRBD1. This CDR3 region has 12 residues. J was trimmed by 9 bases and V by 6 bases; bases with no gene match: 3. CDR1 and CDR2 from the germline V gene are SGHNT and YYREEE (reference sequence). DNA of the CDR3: TGTGCCAGCACTCGGGACAGGGGGCAAGCTTTCTTT. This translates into CASTRDRGQAFF.

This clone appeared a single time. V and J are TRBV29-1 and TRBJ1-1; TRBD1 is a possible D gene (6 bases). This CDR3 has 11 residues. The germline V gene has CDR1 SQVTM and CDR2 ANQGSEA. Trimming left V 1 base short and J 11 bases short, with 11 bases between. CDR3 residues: CSVEVSGVAFF. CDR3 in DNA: TGCAGCGTTGAAGTTTCAGGGGTCGCTTTCTTT. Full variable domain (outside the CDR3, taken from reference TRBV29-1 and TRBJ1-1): SAVISQKPSRDICQRGTSLTIQCQVDSQVTMMFWYRQQPGQSLTLIATANQGSEATYESGFVIDKFPISRPNLTFSTLTVSNMSPEDSSIYLCSVEVSGVAFFGQGTRLTVV.